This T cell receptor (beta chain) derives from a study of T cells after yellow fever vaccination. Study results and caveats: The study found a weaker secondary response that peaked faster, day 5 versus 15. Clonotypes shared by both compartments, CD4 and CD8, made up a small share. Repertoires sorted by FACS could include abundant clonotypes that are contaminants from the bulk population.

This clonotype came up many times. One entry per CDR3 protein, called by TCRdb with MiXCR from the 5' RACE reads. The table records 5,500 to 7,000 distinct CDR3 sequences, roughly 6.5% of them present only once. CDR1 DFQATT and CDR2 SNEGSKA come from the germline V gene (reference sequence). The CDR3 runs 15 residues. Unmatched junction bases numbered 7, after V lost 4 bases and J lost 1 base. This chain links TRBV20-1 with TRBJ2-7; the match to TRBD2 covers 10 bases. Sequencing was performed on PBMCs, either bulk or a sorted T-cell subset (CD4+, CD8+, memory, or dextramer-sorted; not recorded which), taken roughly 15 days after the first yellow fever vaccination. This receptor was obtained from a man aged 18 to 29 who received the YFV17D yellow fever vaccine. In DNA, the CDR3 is TGCAGTGCTACTTTACTAGCGGGGACATCCTACGAGCAGTACTTC. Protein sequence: CSATLLAGTSYEQYF.